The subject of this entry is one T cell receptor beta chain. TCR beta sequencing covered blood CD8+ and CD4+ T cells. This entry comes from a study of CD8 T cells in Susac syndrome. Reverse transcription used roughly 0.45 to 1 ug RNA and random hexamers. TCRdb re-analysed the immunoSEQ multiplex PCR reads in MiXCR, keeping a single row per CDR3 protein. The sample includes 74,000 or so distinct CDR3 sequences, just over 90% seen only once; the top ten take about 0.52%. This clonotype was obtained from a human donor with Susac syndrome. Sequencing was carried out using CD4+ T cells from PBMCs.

The CDR3 protein is CSADHRSTGPEGGYTF. The DNA of the CDR3 is TGCAGTGCTGACCATCGGTCCACGGGGCCCGAAGGTGGCTACACCTTC. This chain links TRBV20-1 with TRBJ1-2; D is possibly TRBD1 (5 bases). The germline V and J ends were trimmed by 5 bases and 7 bases, with 26 bases remaining between them. Germline CDR1 and CDR2: DFQATT and SNEGSKA (reference sequence). CDR3 size: 16 residues.